A single sample is the source of the 7 T cell receptor beta chains below, sequenced in a study of CD8 T cells in ankylosing spondylitis. TCRdb independently ran MiXCR on the 5' RACE reads; one entry per CDR3 protein. Of about 42,000 distinct CDR3 sequences listed, approximately 3.6% are singletons. The sample taken for sequencing was blood, either unsorted or a sorted T cell fraction (not recorded which). These receptor sequences come from a female donor with ankylosing spondylitis or in good health (not recorded which).

This clonotype appeared many times. V and J are TRBV9 and TRBJ2-3; 10 bases map to TRBD2. V was pared by 3 bases and J by 3 bases, with 7 bases of the junction left unmatched. Germline CDR1 and CDR2: SGDLS and YYNGEE. The CDR3 is 16 residues long. CDR3 sequence reads: CASSGGAGGRTDTQYF. The CDR3 nucleotides read TGTGCCAGCAGCGGGGGAGCGGGGGGGAGGACAGATACGCAGTATTTT.

To note about this clonotype: A junction end diverges from the germline sequence, so it may reflect a read error. V usage is TRBV9 and J usage is TRBJ2-5; TRBD2 is a possible D gene (5 bases). CDR3 length: 14 amino acids. CDR1 and CDR2 (germline): SGDLS, YYNGEE. CDR3 loop: CAISAGLLAETQYF. In nucleotides, the CDR3 is TGTGCCATCAGCGCCGGACTTCTCGCGGAGACCCAGTACTTC. The variable domain in full, completed from reference TRBV9 and TRBJ2-5, reads DSGVTQTPKHLITATGQRVTLRCSPRSGDLSVYWYQQSLDQGLQFLIQYYNGEERAKGNILERFSAQQFPDLHSELNLSSLELGDSALYFCAISAGLLAETQYFGPGTRLLVL.

This clonotype was seen ten or more times. The rearrangement links TRBV9 to TRBJ2-7; no firm D call. Germline values: CDR1 SGDLS, CDR2 YYNGEE. V shed 0 bases and J shed 2 bases, with 9 bases lying between them. The CDR3 has 14 residues. CDR3 DNA sequence: TGTGCCAGCAGCGTAGGCGTCCAGACCTACGAGCAGTACTTC. It codes for CASSVGVQTYEQYF.

This clonotype was observed at least ten times. The rearrangement links TRBV9 to TRBJ2-3, with 9 bases lining up with TRBD2. There are 16 residues in the CDR3. The germline CDR1 and CDR2 sequences are SGDLS and YYNGEE. Germline trimming cut 4 bases from V and 2 bases from J; bases unmatched to any gene: 8. Written as DNA, the CDR3 is TGTGCCAGCAGCTCCTCGGTAGCGGGGGACACAGATACGCAGTATTTT. Residues: CASSSSVAGDTDTQYF.

This clonotype showed up many times. The V and J genes are TRBV9 and TRBJ2-1, with TRBD2 identical over 7 bases. The CDR3 has 14 amino acids. V shed 4 bases, J shed 5 bases, and the junction held 6 bases outside the gene matches. In germline, CDR1 is SGDLS, CDR2 YYNGEE. For the CDR3, the DNA is TGTGCCAGCAGCCAAGCGGGGCCCGACAATGAGCAGTTCTTC. Its protein is CASSQAGPDNEQFF.

This clonotype was observed many times. The chain is built from TRBV9 and TRBJ2-1, with D unresolved. Germline assignment: CDR1 SGDLS and CDR2 YYNGEE. Trimming removed 0 bases from V and 7 bases from J, with 8 bases in between. The CDR3 consists of 13 residues. CDR3: CASSVDLENEQFF. The CDR3 region has the DNA TGTGCCAGCAGCGTAGACCTGGAAAATGAGCAGTTCTTC. The whole variable domain, remainder taken from reference TRBV9 and TRBJ2-1, is DSGVTQTPKHLITATGQRVTLRCSPRSGDLSVYWYQQSLDQGLQFLIQYYNGEERAKGNILERFSAQQFPDLHSELNLSSLELGDSALYFCASSVDLENEQFFGPGTRLTVL.

This clonotype was counted between two and nine times. The chain carries TRBV9 and TRBJ2-5, with D possibly being TRBD2 (5 bases). The germline V and J ends were trimmed by 0 bases and 2 bases, with 8 bases remaining between them. CDR3 size: 14 residues. The germline CDR1 and CDR2 sequences are SGDLS and YYNGEE. The CDR3 here is CASSVGTRQETQYF. In nucleotides, the CDR3 is TGTGCCAGCAGCGTAGGTACTAGACAAGAGACCCAGTACTTC.